Listed below are T cell receptor beta chains from one sample, sequenced in a study of T-cell memory formation after mild COVID-19. MiXCR, applied by TCRdb to the 5' RACE reads, yields one record per CDR3 protein. This sample has hundreds of thousands of distinct CDR3 sequences, with more than 15% found just once. Sequencing used PBMCs or a T cell subset sorted from them (not recorded which). The receptors here all came from an adult woman who had mild COVID-19 (a few samples of this study predate the infection). Cell type and time point are not known. Each CDR3 is given with its conserved first and last residue. The D gene is left open where the match is weak. For some rows the clone size is stated as once, few or many, or as a class when expanded; others skip it.

J	V	D	size	DNA	CDR3
TRBJ2-1	TRBV25-1	TRBD2	few	TGTGCCAGCAGTGGAACTAGCGGGAGGGCAGAGCAGTTCTTC	CASSGTSGRAEQFF
TRBJ2-1	TRBV20-1	.	many	TGCAGTGCTACGACTAGGGTTGGCTACAATGAGCAGTTCTTC	CSATTRVGYNEQFF
TRBJ2-7	TRBV6-2/TRBV6-3	TRBD1	.	TGTGCCAGCAGCTTAACAGAGGGGGCCGACGAGCAGTACTTC	CASSLTEGADEQYF
TRBJ2-3	TRBV15	TRBD1	few	TGTGCCACCAGCAGAGATCAATTCCCCGACAGGGGGACAGATACGCAGTATTTT	CATSRDQFPDRGTDTQYF
TRBJ2-7	TRBV20-1	TRBD1	many	TGCAGTGCTACCGCCGGACAGGGGGCTGGCTCCTACGAGCAGTACTTC	CSATAGQGAGSYEQYF
TRBJ2-1	TRBV29-1	TRBD2	few	TGCAGCGCCATAGCGGGAGGGCCTCGAGGGGGGCTCTACAATGAGCAGTTCTTC	CSAIAGGPRGGLYNEQFF
TRBJ2-1	TRBV7-2	TRBD2	many	TGTGCCAGCAGCTCGGGACTAGCGGGACAAAATGAGCAGTTCTTC	CASSSGLAGQNEQFF
TRBJ2-1	TRBV7-3	TRBD1	few	TGTGCCAGCAGCTTATCGTCAGGGGGCGCATACCTTTACAATGAGCAGTTCTTC	CASSLSSGGAYLYNEQFF
TRBJ1-3	TRBV12-3/TRBV12-4	TRBD1	.	TGTGCCAGCAGTCCGGGACAGGGCGGAAACACCATATATTTT	CASSPGQGGNTIYF
TRBJ2-7	TRBV5-1	TRBD1	many	TGCGCCAGCAGCGCAGGGACAGCGTCCGCCTACGAGCAGTACTTC	CASSAGTASAYEQYF
TRBJ1-5	TRBV7-2	.	few	TGTGCCAGCAGCTCCCGAGGGAGATTTGATCAGCCCCAGCATTTT	CASSSRGRFDQPQHF
TRBJ2-1	TRBV23-1	.	.	TGCGCCAGCAGTCTCGAGACCCCCTCCTACAATGAGCAGTTCTTC	CASSLETPSYNEQFF
TRBJ2-7	TRBV2	.	few	TGTGCCAGCAGCGGTTTAACAGGGTACTCCTACGAGCAGTACTTC	CASSGLTGYSYEQYF
TRBJ1-3	TRBV5-4	.	.	TGTGCCAGCAGCCCCGACGGGCCAGGAGGAAACACCATATATTTT	CASSPDGPGGNTIYF
TRBJ2-1	TRBV12-3/TRBV12-4	TRBD2	few	TGTGCCAGCAGGGAATCAAGCGGGAGGGCCTCGGTGGAGCAGTTCTTC	CASRESSGRASVEQFF
TRBJ2-1	TRBV5-6	TRBD1	few	TGTGCCAGCAGCCGACAGGGTGATGAGCAGTTCTTC	CASSRQGDEQFF
TRBJ2-5	TRBV6-2/TRBV6-3	.	.	TGTGCCAGCAGTTACGTAGGAGTTCTACAAGAGACCCAGTACTTC	CASSYVGVLQETQYF
TRBJ2-7	TRBV3-1	TRBD2	.	TGTGCCAGCAGCCAAGAATCTCAAGCGGGAGGCTACGAGCAGTACTTC	CASSQESQAGGYEQYF
TRBJ1-6	TRBV12-3/TRBV12-4	.	.	TGTGCCAGCAGTTCTCAGGGTGACGGCCGTAATTCACCCCTCCACTTT	CASSSQGDGRNSPLHF
TRBJ2-5	TRBV5-4	TRBD2	.	TGTGCCAGCAGTGGGACTAGCTCAGAGACCCAGTACTTC	CASSGTSSETQYF
TRBJ2-2	TRBV12-3/TRBV12-4	TRBD1	.	TGTGCCAGCAGTTTAAGGACAGGGGGAATTACCGGGGAGCTGTTTTTT	CASSLRTGGITGELFF
TRBJ2-7	TRBV18	.	.	TGTGCCAGCTCAAACTTTGACTGGGAGCAGTACTTC	CASSNFDWEQYF
TRBJ2-1	TRBV4-2	.	.	TGTGCCAGCAGCCTAGAGACAGTAGCCGTCGGCTACAATGAGCAGTTCTTC	CASSLETVAVGYNEQFF
TRBJ2-1	TRBV7-3	TRBD2	many	TGTGCCAGCAGCTCCACTAGCGACCCCTACAATGAGCAGTTCTTC	CASSSTSDPYNEQFF
TRBJ1-2	TRBV12-3/TRBV12-4	.	few	TGTGCCAGCAGCTCCACCGCCCCCTATGGCTACACCTTC	CASSSTAPYGYTF
TRBJ2-3	TRBV12-3/TRBV12-4	.	.	TGTGCCAGCACCCCGGATTTGAGGTTGAGTAGGAAGGATACGCAGTATTTT	CASTPDLRLSRKDTQYF
TRBJ2-3	TRBV15	TRBD2	.	TGTGCCACCAGCAGAGGACCTGCGGGAGGAGGTGATACGCAGTATTTT	CATSRGPAGGGDTQYF
TRBJ2-5	TRBV6-5	.	few	TGTGCCAGCAGTTACGAGGCCATAGAGTTTCAAGAGACCCAGTACTTC	CASSYEAIEFQETQYF
TRBJ2-1	TRBV29-1	TRBD1	.	TGCAGCGTGGGACAGGGAGTCCACAATGAGCAGTTCTTC	CSVGQGVHNEQFF
TRBJ2-2	TRBV7-8	TRBD2	.	TGTGCCAGCAGCTTAGCGGCCGAGGGCGGACTAGCGGGAGAGGGATTCAGGGGGGAGCTGTTTTTT	CASSLAAEGGLAGEGFRGELFF
TRBJ2-3	TRBV6-5	TRBD1	few	TGTGCCAGCAGTTCTACCTTGGACAGGGGCACAGATACGCAGTATTTT	CASSSTLDRGTDTQYF
TRBJ1-2	TRBV19	.	.	TGTGCCAGTAGTATAGTTGCCACCAACTATGGCTACACCTTC	CASSIVATNYGYTF
TRBJ1-5	TRBV6-5	.	.	TGTGCCAGCAGCACAGGATTTCATAGCAATCAGCCCCAGCATTTT	CASSTGFHSNQPQHF
TRBJ1-4	TRBV5-1	.	.	TGCGCCAGCAGCTTCGGGGGTAACGCTAATGAAAAACTGTTTTTT	CASSFGGNANEKLFF
TRBJ1-2	TRBV29-1	.	.	TGCAGCGGAGGGTCGGCCGGGGGTAGGGGCTACACCTTC	CSGGSAGGRGYTF
TRBJ2-7	TRBV12-3/TRBV12-4	TRBD1	few	TGTGCCAGCAGGATGACAGGGGTCTACGAGCAGTACTTC	CASRMTGVYEQYF
TRBJ2-3	TRBV2	TRBD2	.	TGTGCCAGCAGTGAGGGAGTAGCGGGACTCACAGATACGCAGTATTTT	CASSEGVAGLTDTQYF
TRBJ1-2	TRBV11-2	.	.	TGTGCCAGCAGCTCCAGGGCCTCACCCTATGGCTACACCTTC	CASSSRASPYGYTF
TRBJ2-5	TRBV24-1	.	many	TGTGCCACCAGTGATGCGCAGGGCTCGGGAGAGACCCAGTACTTC	CATSDAQGSGETQYF
TRBJ2-1	TRBV19	TRBD2	.	TGTGCCAGTAGTCCCACTAGCGGGAGACACTCCTACAATGAGCAGTTCTTC	CASSPTSGRHSYNEQFF
TRBJ2-7	TRBV4-1	.	few	TGCGCCAGCAGCCAAGATGACACAGCTAACTCCTACGAGCAGTACTTC	CASSQDDTANSYEQYF
TRBJ2-7	TRBV5-1	TRBD1	few	TGCGCCAGCAGCCGGGTCACAGGGGGCTCCTCCTACGAGCAGTACTTC	CASSRVTGGSSYEQYF
TRBJ2-5	TRBV5-1	.	many	TGCGCCAGCAGCCCCGGGAGCGGCCAAGAGACCCAGTACTTC	CASSPGSGQETQYF
TRBJ2-7	TRBV29-1	TRBD1	.	TGCAGCGTTGGCACCAGGAGACAGGGTATCTACGAGCAGTACTTC	CSVGTRRQGIYEQYF
TRBJ1-1	TRBV4-2	TRBD1	few	TGTGCCAGCAGCCAAGGGATCCCCGACAGGGTGAGGAACACTGAAGCTTTCTTT	CASSQGIPDRVRNTEAFF
TRBJ2-3	TRBV9	.	few	TGTGCCAGCAGCGTAGGGGTAATGATTCCAGATACGCAGTATTTT	CASSVGVMIPDTQYF
TRBJ2-4	TRBV15	.	few	TGTGCCACCAGCAGAGATTTGTTGGGACAAAACTCCGACATTCAGTACTTC	CATSRDLLGQNSDIQYF
TRBJ2-1	TRBV20-1	TRBD2	.	TGCAGTGCTAGCTCCGGCGGGAGGGGTCGGAATGAGCAGTTCTTC	CSASSGGRGRNEQFF
TRBJ1-5	TRBV9	.	many	TGTGCCAGCAGCCCCTGGGGGAATCAGCCCCAGCATTTT	CASSPWGNQPQHF
TRBJ2-1	TRBV5-1	.	.	TGCGCCAGCAGCTCCACGGGGGCATATTATAATGAGCAGTTCTTC	CASSSTGAYYNEQFF
TRBJ2-1	TRBV7-7	.	few	TGTGCCAGCAGCTTAGCGCCTGGAAGCTCCTACAATGAGCAGTTCTTC	CASSLAPGSSYNEQFF
TRBJ1-2	TRBV6-5	.	.	TGTGCCAGCAGTTACACGCCGGGACACCCGAGCGGCTACACCTTC	CASSYTPGHPSGYTF
TRBJ2-2	TRBV6-4	.	.	TGTGCCAGCAGTGAGGCGAACAGGGCTAATCTACGGGCCACCGGGGAGCTGTTTTTT	CASSEANRANLRATGELFF
TRBJ2-3	TRBV12-3/TRBV12-4	.	.	TGTGCCAGCAGTTGGACCCCAGATACGCAGTATTTT	CASSWTPDTQYF
TRBJ1-1	TRBV20-1	TRBD1	few	TGCAGTGCTAGACTACAGGGGCGAGGGACTGAAGCTTTCTTT	CSARLQGRGTEAFF